Only one count was recorded for the clone carrying this TCR beta chain. Using immunoSEQ multiplex PCR, the repertoire was profiled, and TCRdb retains in-frame clones only, with some absent. The data show about 12,000 clones, around 85% seen once. This specimen comes from a study of blood T cell dynamics during melanoma immunotherapy. The CDR3 has 13 amino acids. CDR1 and CDR2 (germline): SGHAT, FQNNGV. J gave up 3 bases and V 6 bases, and 4 bases lay outside the gene matches. This sample's time point: pre-treatment baseline. Response was assessed by RECIST 1.1 at 12 weeks, except a couple of rapid progressors.

The input for sequencing was blood, taken from a patient treated with checkpoint blockade. The genes are TRBV11-2 and TRBJ1-2, with TRBD1 identical over 7 bases. The clonotype originates from a human donor with melanoma. The CDR3: CASRGQVYYGYTF. The CDR3 DNA sequence: TGTGCCAGCAGAGGACAGGTATACTATGGCTACACCTTC.